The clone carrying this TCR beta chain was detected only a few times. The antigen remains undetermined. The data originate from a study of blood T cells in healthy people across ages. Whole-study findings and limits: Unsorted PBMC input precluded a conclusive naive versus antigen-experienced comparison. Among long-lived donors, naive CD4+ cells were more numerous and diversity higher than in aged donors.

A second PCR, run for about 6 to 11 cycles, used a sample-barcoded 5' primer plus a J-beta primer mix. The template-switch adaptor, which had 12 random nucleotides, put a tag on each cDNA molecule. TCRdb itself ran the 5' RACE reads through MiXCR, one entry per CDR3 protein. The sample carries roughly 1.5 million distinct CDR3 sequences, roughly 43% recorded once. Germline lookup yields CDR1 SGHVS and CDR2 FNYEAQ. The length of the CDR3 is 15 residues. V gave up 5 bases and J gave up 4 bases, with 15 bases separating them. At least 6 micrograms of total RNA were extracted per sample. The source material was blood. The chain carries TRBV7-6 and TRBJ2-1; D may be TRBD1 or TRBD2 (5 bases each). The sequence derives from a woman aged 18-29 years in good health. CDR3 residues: CASSAHIGEYNEQFF. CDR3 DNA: TGTGCCAGCAGCGCACACATAGGGGAGTACAATGAGCAGTTCTTC.